The clone carrying this T cell receptor (beta chain) showed up many times. The target antigen is unknown. Each CDR3 protein gets one entry after TCRdb re-called the 5' RACE reads with MiXCR. The repertoire holds 300,000 or so distinct CDR3 sequences, with nearly 9.5% as singletons. This entry belongs to a study of identical twins. Regarding the study as a whole: Sequences that were beta out-of-frame showed weaker excess twin sharing.

V was clipped by 3 bases and J by 3 bases, with 11 bases between them. CDR1 and CDR2 (germline): SGHDN, FVKESK. CDR3 length: 14 residues. This sample was shared with a second study, whose subject was yellow fever vaccine responses in identical twins.

This sequence joins TRBV14 and TRBJ1-2; unclear D gene. Sequenced input: CD8+ T cells sorted from blood. The sequence came from a woman between 18 and 30 years old in good health. For the CDR3, the DNA is TGTGCCAGCAGCCACCCGACGGGAGACTATGGCTACACCTTC. It codes for CASSHPTGDYGYTF.